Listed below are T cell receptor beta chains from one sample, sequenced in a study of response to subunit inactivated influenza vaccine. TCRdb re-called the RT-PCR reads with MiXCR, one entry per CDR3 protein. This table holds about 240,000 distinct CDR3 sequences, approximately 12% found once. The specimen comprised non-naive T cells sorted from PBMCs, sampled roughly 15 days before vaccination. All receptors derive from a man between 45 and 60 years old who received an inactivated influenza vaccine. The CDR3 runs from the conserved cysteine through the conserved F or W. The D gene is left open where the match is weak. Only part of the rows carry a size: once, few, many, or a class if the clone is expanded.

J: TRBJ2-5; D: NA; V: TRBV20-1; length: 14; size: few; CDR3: CSANQQGTLETQYF; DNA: TGCAGTGCTAACCAACAGGGTACCTTGGAGACCCAGTACTTC
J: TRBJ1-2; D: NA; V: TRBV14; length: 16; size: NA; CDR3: CASSQDLTGTYYGYTF; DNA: TGTGCCAGCAGCCAAGACCTCACCGGGACATACTATGGCTACACCTTC
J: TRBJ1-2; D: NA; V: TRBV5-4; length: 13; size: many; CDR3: CASSLDSNYGYTF; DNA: TGTGCCAGCAGCTTGGACAGTAACTATGGCTACACCTTC
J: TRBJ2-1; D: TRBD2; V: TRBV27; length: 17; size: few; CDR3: CASSLEVAGGSYNEQFF; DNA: TGTGCCAGCAGTTTAGAGGTGGCGGGAGGGAGCTACAATGAGCAGTTCTTC
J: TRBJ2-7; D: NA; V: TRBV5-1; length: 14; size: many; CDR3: CASSPGPGAHEQYF; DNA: TGCGCCAGCAGCCCAGGTCCGGGGGCCCACGAGCAGTACTTC
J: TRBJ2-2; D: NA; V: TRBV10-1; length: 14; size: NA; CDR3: CASSGGSGTGELFF; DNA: TGCGCCAGCAGTGGTGGGTCAGGCACCGGGGAGCTGTTTTTT
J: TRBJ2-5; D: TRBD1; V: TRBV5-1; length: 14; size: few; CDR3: CASSSTGEQETQYF; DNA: TGCGCCAGCAGCTCGACAGGGGAACAAGAGACCCAGTACTTC
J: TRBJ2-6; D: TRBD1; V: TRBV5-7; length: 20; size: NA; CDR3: CASSVFNLRGQYSGANVLTF; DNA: TGTGCCAGCAGCGTCTTTAACCTCAGGGGGCAATACTCTGGGGCCAACGTCCTGACTTTC
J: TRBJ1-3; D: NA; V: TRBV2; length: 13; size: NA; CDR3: CASTTGGGNTIYF; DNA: TGTGCCAGCACCACCGGAGGGGGAAACACCATATATTTT
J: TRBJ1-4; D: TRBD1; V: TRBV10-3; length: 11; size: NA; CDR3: CAIGQGAELFF; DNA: TGTGCCATCGGACAGGGGGCGGAACTGTTTTTT
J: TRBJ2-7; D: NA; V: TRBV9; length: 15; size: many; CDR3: CASSVGHAGVNEQYF; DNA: TGTGCCAGCAGCGTAGGACACGCAGGTGTCAACGAGCAGTACTTC
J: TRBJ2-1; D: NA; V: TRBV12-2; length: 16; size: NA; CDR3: CASRLAHRDYYNEQFF; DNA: TGTGCAAGTCGCTTAGCGCACCGGGACTACTACAATGAGCAGTTCTTC
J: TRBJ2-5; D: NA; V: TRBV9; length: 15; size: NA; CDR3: CASSVGGTERETQYF; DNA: TGTGCCAGCAGCGTAGGGGGAACGGAACGGGAGACCCAGTACTTC
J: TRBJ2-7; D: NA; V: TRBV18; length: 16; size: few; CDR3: CASSPQGGLGSYEQYF; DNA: TGTGCCAGCTCACCACAGGGGGGTTTGGGGTCCTACGAGCAGTACTTC
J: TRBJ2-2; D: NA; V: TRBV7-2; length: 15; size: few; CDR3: CASPQGKRSTGELFF; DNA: TGTGCCAGCCCCCAAGGGAAGAGGAGCACCGGGGAGCTGTTTTTT